This note documents a single T cell receptor beta chain sequence. Other DNA variants within this sample encode the same CDR3. In the original analysis: ImmunoSEQ only sent back junction sequences with no quality scores, so filtering was done differently. The protocol was immunoSEQ multiplex PCR, while the TCRdb copy is restricted to in-frame clones and leaves out a portion. V, J and clone size were drawn from that table, and D and trimming were deduced from the DNA. The sample includes 2 million to 2.5 million clones, roughly 95% of them seen just once. These data are taken from a study of shared clonotypes between healthy human individuals. V lost 6 bases, J lost 6 bases, and 7 bases lay in between. The CDR3 runs 11 residues. Germline V lookup: CDR1 MNHEY, CDR2 SVGAGI.

The source of this sequence is a man aged 18 to 30 in good health. This chain uses TRBV6-5 with TRBJ2-3; D remains ambiguous. Sample: naive CD4+ T cells sorted from blood. Subset meaning: CD45RA+ positively selected. CDR3 coding DNA: TGTGCCAGCAGAAAAGGGGATACGCAGTATTTT. Protein sequence: CASRKGDTQYF.